Following are 22 T cell receptor beta chains from one sample sequenced in a study of blood T cells in healthy people across ages. A J-beta primer mix and a sample-barcoded 5' primer were used in a second PCR of about 7 to 12 cycles. MiXCR was run by TCRdb on the 5' RACE reads, yielding one entry per CDR3 protein. The table lists about 1 million distinct CDR3 sequences, under 45% of them singletons. The sequenced material came from blood. The source of these receptors is a woman in her sixties in good health.

Only a few counts were recorded for this clonotype. The chain couples TRBV28 to TRBJ2-1; 10 bases are shared with TRBD1. CDR1 MDHEN and CDR2 SYDVKM come from the germline V gene. J was trimmed by 14 bases and V by 2 bases; bases with no gene match: 0. The CDR3 covers 11 residues. CDR3 nucleotide sequence: TGTGCCAGCAGTTTAGGGACAGGGGAGTTCTTC. It specifies CASSLGTGEFF. The full variable domain, completed using reference TRBV28 and TRBJ2-1, is DVKVTQSSRYLVKRTGEKVFLECVQDMDHENMFWYRQDPGLGLRLIYFSYDVKMKEKGDIPEGYSVSREKKERFSLILESASTNQTSMYLCASSLGTGEFFGPGTRLTVL.

This clonotype was counted between two and nine times. The rearrangement links TRBV5-1 to TRBJ2-1; 8 nucleotides match TRBD2. The germline V gene has CDR1 SGHRS and CDR2 YFSETQ. CDR3 length equals 13 residues. J lost 7 bases, V lost 4 bases, and 4 bases had no gene match. The CDR3 bases are TGCGCCAGCAGCGGCGGGAGGTCAAATGAGCAGTTCTTC. It translates to CASSGGRSNEQFF.

The CDR3 sequence is CSAQEANSPLHF. DNA of the CDR3: TGCAGTGCCCAAGAGGCTAATTCACCCCTCCACTTT. The chain combines TRBV20-1 with TRBJ1-6; D not certain. CDR3 size: 12 residues. Looked up from germline, CDR1 is DFQATT and CDR2 is SNEGSKA (reference sequence). The V and J ends lost 6 bases and 6 bases respectively, with 9 bases between them.

The V and J genes are TRBV4-1 and TRBJ2-1; TRBD1 matches 11 bases. The end of the DNA is better explained by TRBJ2-7, so the J call may be wrong. The CDR3 is made up of 17 amino acids. CDR1 and CDR2 from the germline V gene are MGHRA and YSYEKL. This CDR3 is CASSQAGQGASYNEQYF. Here the CDR3 DNA reads TGCGCCAGCAGCCAAGCCGGACAGGGGGCCTCCTACAATGAGCAGTACTTC.

The rearrangement links TRBV4-2 to TRBJ2-4; D might be TRBD1 or TRBD2, each matching 5 bases. Germline CDR1 LGHNA, CDR2 YNFKEQ. The CDR3 consists of 14 residues. Trimming pared 2 bases from V and 9 bases from J, leaving 14 bases between. CDR3 in amino acids: CASSQFLPRGIQYF. DNA for the CDR3: TGTGCCAGCAGCCAATTCCTCCCGAGGGGCATTCAGTACTTC.

The sample holds one count of this clonotype. V is TRBV5-1 and J is TRBJ2-1; 9 bases are a match to TRBD2. The CDR3 has 15 residues. Trimming took 5 bases from V and 1 from J; bases not matched to a gene: 4. The germline CDR1 and CDR2 sequences are SGHRS and YFSETQ. The CDR3 bases are TGCGCCAGCAGACGACTAGCGGTGTCCTACAATGAGCAGTTCTTC. Protein: CASRRLAVSYNEQFF.

The CDR3 DNA sequence: TGCGCCAGCAGCTCGGGACCCTTGAGCGAGCAGTACTTC. It yields the protein CASSSGPLSEQYF. The chain couples TRBV5-1 to TRBJ2-7; D might be TRBD1 or TRBD2, each matching 5 bases. This CDR3 has 13 amino acids. In germline, CDR1 is SGHRS, CDR2 YFSETQ. The V and J ends lost 3 bases and 6 bases respectively, with 13 bases between them.

The chain joins TRBV3-1 to TRBJ2-1; a possible D gene is TRBD2 (6 bases). CDR1 is LGHDT, CDR2 YNNKEL, per germline (reference sequence). The length of the CDR3 is 13 residues. V dropped 4 bases and J dropped 10 bases, with 14 bases sitting between them. CDR3 nucleotides: TGTGCCAGCAGCCGTGGTAATAGCGGAGAGCAGTTCTTC. Residues: CASSRGNSGEQFF.

There are a few counts of this clonotype. The J gene is TRBJ2-3, the V gene TRBV7-2; a weak D match, TRBD2 (5 bases). Looked up from germline, CDR1 is SGHTA and CDR2 is FQGNSA. This CDR3 contains 12 residues. Between the trimmed V and J ends, which lost 5 bases and 8 bases, there was a span of 11 bases. CDR3 loop: CASSPSRGTQYF. The CDR3 region has the DNA TGTGCCAGCAGCCCCTCTCGGGGTACGCAGTATTTT.

The chain links TRBV25-1 to TRBJ2-5; the D is unclear. V lost 5 bases, J lost 1 base, and 5 bases lay in between. The CDR3 has 12 residues. The germline V gene encodes CDR1 MGHDK and CDR2 SYGVNS. The CDR3 nucleotides read TGTGCCAGCAGTACGCTCCAAGAGACCCAGTACTTC. Translating gives CASSTLQETQYF.

This clonotype occurred a few times. The V gene is TRBV20-1, the J gene TRBJ2-7; TRBD2 matches at 9 bases. Germline V CDR1 and CDR2: DFQATT, SNEGSKA (reference sequence). The CDR3 is 13 residues long. V dropped 7 bases and J dropped 7; count of bases not matched to a gene: 11. The CDR3 bases are TGCAGTGTTTTAAGCGGGGGGAAGGAGGAGCAGTACTTC. It translates to CSVLSGGKEEQYF.

V is TRBV9 and J is TRBJ2-7; no clear D gene. The CDR3 is 13 residues long. Trimming shortened V by 0 bases and J by 5 bases, and 9 bases separated the two germline ends. CDR1 and CDR2 (germline): SGDLS, YYNGEE. CDR3 DNA: TGTGCCAGCAGCGTAGGACCCTCTAACGAGCAGTACTTC. Translation: CASSVGPSNEQYF.

V gene TRBV6-2 or TRBV6-3 combines with J gene TRBJ2-3; 12 positions agree with TRBD2. CDR3 size: 17 residues. V lost 5 bases to trimming and J lost 0 bases; unmatched junction nucleotides: 6. Germline loops: CDR1 MNHEY, CDR2 SVGEGT. DNA of the CDR3: TGTGCCAGCAGTCCGACTAGCGGGAGACCAAGCACAGATACGCAGTATTTT. It encodes CASSPTSGRPSTDTQYF.

This clonotype was recorded many times. J is TRBJ2-3 and V is TRBV4-2, with 13 bases aligning to TRBD2. The CDR3 sequence is 16 residues long. Germline V gene sequence: CDR1 LGHNA, CDR2 YNFKEQ. J gave up 6 bases and V 4 bases, and 7 bases lay outside the gene matches. DNA of the CDR3: TGTGCCAGCAGCCCGGGACTAGCGGGAACAGGGGATACGCAGTATTTT. Translated, it gives CASSPGLAGTGDTQYF.

This rearrangement joins TRBV7-6 to TRBJ1-5, with 9 positions matching TRBD1. Trimming cost V 2 bases and J 8 bases; bases outside gene matches: 13. Germline V gene data show CDR1 as SGHVS and CDR2 as FNYEAQ. The CDR3 totals 17 residues. This CDR3 reads CASSLLPTTGGMEPQHF. DNA for the CDR3: TGTGCCAGCAGCTTACTCCCAACGACAGGGGGGATGGAGCCCCAGCATTTT.

The CDR3 DNA sequence: TGTGCCAGCAGTGAACGTCGGGGGGAAGGGTACGAGCAGTACTTC. As protein: CASSERRGEGYEQYF. The V gene is TRBV6-1, the J gene TRBJ2-5; 7 nucleotides align to TRBD2. The J call is uncertain, as TRBJ2-7 better fits the DNA end. Germline V gives CDR1 MNHNS, CDR2 SASEGT. The CDR3 sequence is 15 residues long.

V and J are TRBV3-1 and TRBJ2-5, with D possibly being TRBD2 (6 bases). The J call is uncertain, as TRBJ2-7 better fits the DNA end. The germline CDR1 and CDR2 sequences are LGHDT and YNNKEL (reference sequence). CDR3 length equals 15 residues. The CDR3 sequence is CASSQDGRIASEQYF. CDR3 sequence (DNA): TGTGCCAGCAGCCAAGATGGGAGGATAGCCTCCGAGCAGTACTTC.

The genes are TRBV5-1 and TRBJ2-7; TRBD2 is a possible D gene (5 bases). The J call may not be correct, given that the DNA end is closer to TRBJ2-5. There are 15 residues in the CDR3. From germline, CDR1 is SGHRS and CDR2 YFSETQ. The CDR3: CASREAGEYQETQYF. In DNA form, the CDR3 reads TGCGCCAGCAGGGAGGCAGGAGAGTACCAAGAGACCCAGTACTTC.

The CDR3 loop reads CASSLDSSDTQYF. In DNA, the CDR3 is TGTGCCAGCAGCTTAGACAGCTCAGATACGCAGTATTTT. V and J are TRBV11-3 and TRBJ2-3; D gene ambiguous. Germline-derived CDR1 and CDR2 are SGHNT and YENEEA. The CDR3 length is 13 residues. The V and J ends lost 0 bases and 4 bases respectively, with 5 bases between them.

In its sample, this clonotype was seen many times. The chain combines TRBV29-1 with TRBJ2-1, with 12 nucleotides matching TRBD2. CDR1 is SQVTM and CDR2 is ANQGSEA in the germline V gene. V lost 1 base to trimming and J lost 4 bases; unmatched junction nucleotides: 5. The CDR3 consists of 16 residues. The CDR3 bases are TGCAGCGTTGAAGTAGGGACTAGCGGGTCGTACAATGAGCAGTTCTTC. Translation: CSVEVGTSGSYNEQFF.

Worth noting for this clonotype: At one boundary the junction diverges from the germline segment, which might be a read error. This sequence joins TRBV11-3 and TRBJ2-1; 16 bases match TRBD2. The germline CDR1 and CDR2 sequences are SGHNT and YENEEA. The CDR3 runs 16 residues. The CDR3 reads CASNLGTSGRDNEQFF. The DNA of the CDR3 is TGTGCCAGCAACTTAGGGACTAGCGGGAGGGACAATGAGCAGTTCTTC.

This clonotype appeared a few times. The J gene is TRBJ1-1, the V gene TRBV12-3 or TRBV12-4; 8 nucleotides line up with TRBD1. The CDR3 is 13 amino acids. V trimming: 6 bases; J trimming: 10 bases; junction bases outside the gene matches: 10. CDR3 coding DNA: TGTGCCAGCAGCGCACGACAGGGGACTAGAGCTTTCTTT. Encoded protein: CASSARQGTRAFF.